This T cell receptor (beta chain) comes out of a study of beta chain features in type 1 diabetes. Looking at the study overall: Examination of sorted cells across all samples involved roughly 100 million cells.

Sequencing targeted expressed TCRB transcripts, as all isolated RNA had been reverse transcribed. The repertoire was sequenced with immunoSEQ multiplex PCR; TCRdb's copy has only in-frame clones and lacks some. The top ten clones hold 0.05% to 0.065% of a sample with approximately 470,000 clones, 30% of them seen once. With 4 bases removed from V and 6 bases from J, the gap between germline ends came to 15 bases. This CDR3 spans 15 amino acids. CDR1 is SNHLY and CDR2 is FYNNEI in the germline V gene. The source material was naive CD4+ T cells from blood. The TCR sequence derives from a young man in good health. V gene TRBV2 combines with J gene TRBJ2-2; TRBD1 might be the D (5 bases). The CDR3 sequence is CASSGRQSSPGELFF. The CDR3 region has the DNA TGTGCCAGCAGTGGGAGACAGTCCAGCCCCGGGGAGCTGTTTTTT.